Below, one T cell receptor (beta chain) is given with its context. The junction differs from germline at one of its ends, possibly a read error. DNA and RNA were both co-extracted from around 20-30 mg of bulk tissue that had not been sorted. TCR beta cDNA was prepared out of roughly 450 ng total RNA by means of a constant-region primer. Nested multiplex PCR, run for three rounds with slightly modified ARM-PCR, yielded TCR beta libraries. The study ran its first two PCR rounds for around 10 cycles each, using TRBV1-TRBV30 forward primers and a C-beta reverse primer. One entry per CDR3 protein results from TCRdb running MiXCR on the multiplex PCR reads. The table has around 20,000 distinct CDR3 sequences, around 79% seen once. Germline lookup yields CDR1 SGHNT and CDR2 YENEEA. This CDR3 has 13 amino acids. The sample comes from a study of tumor-infiltrating lymphocytes in primary liver carcinoma.

The sequencing input was liver tumor tissue from sampling region 4. Subset of the sample: tumor region T4, right-lateral pole. The receptor's source is a woman in her 30s with primary liver carcinoma and hepatitis B virus infection. The chain links TRBV11-3 to TRBJ2-3; D gene uncertain. Here the CDR3 DNA reads TGTACCAGCAGTAAAGAATCCACATATATGCAGTATTTT. Its translation: CTSSKESTYMQYF.